The sequence of this T cell receptor (beta chain) was determined in a study of beta chain features in type 1 diabetes. Study-wide background: Examination of sorted cells across all samples involved about 99 million cells.

V lost 2 bases to trimming and J lost 0 bases, with 15 bases between them. The CDR3 sequence is 17 residues long. Germline-derived CDR1 and CDR2 are KGHSH and LQKENI. What was sequenced were expressed TCRB transcripts, since all of the isolated RNA had been reverse transcribed. TCRdb keeps only in-frame clones here, not all; method: immunoSEQ multiplex PCR. The data contain roughly 300,000 clones, roughly 8% of them singletons. Sorted CD4+ subsets: naive, central memory, regulatory, stem cell-like memory (CD45RO/CCR7/CD25/CD127/CD95/CD27 panel). Sequencing input: central memory CD4+ T cells from blood. This TCR derives from a woman aged 18 to 35 in good health. The chain recombines TRBV18 with TRBJ2-3; D is undetermined. DNA of the CDR3: TGTGCCAGCTCACCAAGGGCCCAGCCGACAAGCACAGATACGCAGTATTTT. Its protein product is CASSPRAQPTSTDTQYF.